A single sample is the source of the 22 T cell receptor beta chains below, sequenced in a study of T cell responses to AZD1222 COVID-19 vaccine. Using immunoSEQ multiplex PCR, the repertoire was profiled, and TCRdb retains in-frame clones only, with some absent. Counted here are about 200,000 clones, about 86% occurring once; the ten biggest clones make up approximately 8%. Sequenced here: peripheral blood, sampled on day 0 of AZD1222 vaccination. Source of these receptors: an adult in good health.

The J gene is TRBJ2-6, the V gene TRBV4-3; maybe TRBD1 (6 bases). Germline V gene lookup returns CDR1 LGHNA and CDR2 YSLEER. Trimming removed 2 bases at V and 2 bases at J, with 10 bases between. The CDR3 consists of 16 residues. In nucleotides, the CDR3 is TGCGCCAGCAGCCAATACAGGGTCCCTGGGGCCAACGTCCTGACTTTC. Residues: CASSQYRVPGANVLTF.

The J gene is TRBJ1-1, the V gene TRBV12-3 or TRBV12-4; no definite D call. The CDR3 is 12 residues long. Trimming took off 7 bases at V and 10 bases at J, with 16 bases between the two ends. As DNA, the CDR3 is TGTGCCAGCAAGGAAGTCGGCCGGGCAGCTTTCTTT. Protein: CASKEVGRAAFF.

The V call is TRBV5-5, the J call TRBJ2-5; D call uncertain. V was trimmed by 1 base and J by 1 base, leaving 5 bases between them. The germline gives CDR1 SGHKS, CDR2 YYEKEE (reference sequence). The CDR3 is 13 amino acids. DNA of the CDR3: TGTGCCAGCAGCTTGCTGGGCCAAGAGACCCAGTACTTC. It is translated as CASSLLGQETQYF. Together with reference TRBV5-5 and TRBJ2-5, the CDR3 gives the full variable domain: DAGVTQSPTHLIKTRGQQVTLRCSPISGHKSVSWYQQVLGQGPQFIFQYYEKEERGRGNFPDRFSARQFPNYSSELNVNALLLGDSALYLCASSLLGQETQYFGPGTRLLVL.

The chain uses TRBV7-2 and TRBJ1-3; D unresolved. The germline CDR1 and CDR2 sequences are SGHTA and FQGNSA. Trimming removed 0 bases from V and 0 bases from J, with 9 bases in between. CDR3 size: 16 residues. CDR3 coding DNA: TGTGCCAGCAGCTTAGCGGGTTGGGGCTCTGGAAACACCATATATTTT. Amino acid sequence: CASSLAGWGSGNTIYF.

The chain couples TRBV6-5 to TRBJ1-1, with 7 bases aligning to TRBD1. The CDR3 spans 13 residues. V was pared by 6 bases and J by 4 bases, with 5 bases of the junction left unmatched. The V gene's germline CDR1 is MNHEY and CDR2 SVGAGI. The CDR3 DNA reads as TGTGCCAGCAGAACAACAGGGGCCACTGAAGCTTTCTTT. Amino acids: CASRTTGATEAFF.

This clone appeared a single time. This chain joins TRBV2 and TRBJ1-1, with D possibly being TRBD1 (5 bases). Germline V gene sequence: CDR1 SNHLY, CDR2 FYNNEI. Trimming removed 2 bases at V and 2 bases at J, with 12 bases between. CDR3 length equals 15 residues. The CDR3, as DNA: TGTGCCAGCAGTGAACAGGGAGGATACAACACTGAAGCTTTCTTT. Protein sequence: CASSEQGGYNTEAFF.

The gene calls are TRBV4-1 and TRBJ2-7, with 9 nucleotides matching TRBD1. The CDR3 covers 17 residues. Germline trimming cut 4 bases from V and 4 bases from J; bases unmatched to any gene: 14. In germline, CDR1 is MGHRA, CDR2 YSYEKL. CDR3 protein: CASSLGVLAGQGYEQYF. CDR3 in DNA: TGCGCCAGCAGCCTCGGGGTTCTGGCGGGACAGGGTTACGAGCAGTACTTC.

The chain has TRBV18 and TRBJ2-5; 7 nucleotides agree with TRBD1. J gave up 10 bases and V 4 bases, and 12 bases lay outside the gene matches. Germline CDR1 reads KGHSH; CDR2 reads LQKENI. This CDR3 contains 14 residues. CDR3 residues: CASSQQTGLADQYF. As DNA, the CDR3 is TGTGCCAGCTCACAACAGACAGGGCTAGCAGACCAGTACTTC.

The chain recombines TRBV27 with TRBJ1-2; perhaps TRBD1 as D (6 bases). Germline CDR1 is MNHEY and CDR2 is SMNVEV (reference sequence). The CDR3 totals 17 residues. V was trimmed by 0 bases and J by 1 base, leaving 15 bases between them. The CDR3 DNA sequence: TGTGCCAGCAGTTTATCCCTGAGGGGGGGGATTAACTATGGCTACACCTTC. It codes for CASSLSLRGGINYGYTF.

This clone was detected only once. The chain carries TRBV5-1 and TRBJ2-5; 10 bases agree with TRBD2. J lost 7 bases, V lost 4 bases, and 19 bases had no gene match. CDR1 and CDR2 (germline): SGHRS, YFSETQ. The CDR3 length is 18 residues. CDR3 bases: TGCGCCAGCAGCCCTACCAGCCTAGCGGGGGACTTTCCCGGGACCCAGTACTTC. Its translation: CASSPTSLAGDFPGTQYF.

The chain employs TRBV6-5 and TRBJ2-7; the match to TRBD1 covers 9 bases. Per the germline V gene, CDR1 is MNHEY and CDR2 is SVGAGI. The CDR3 totals 15 residues. Trimming removed 6 bases from V and 4 bases from J; junction bases left unmatched: 10. CDR3 sequence: CASRVFGQGMYEQYF. The DNA of the CDR3 is TGTGCCAGCAGAGTATTCGGACAGGGGATGTACGAGCAGTACTTC.

The chain combines TRBV7-9 with TRBJ1-2; D not certain. CDR3 length equals 14 residues. V shed 5 bases and J shed 8 bases, with 18 bases lying between them. CDR1 is SEHNR and CDR2 is FQNEAQ in the germline V gene (reference sequence). The CDR3 region has the DNA TGTGCCAGCAGCCCAGCGGGCCCAGTGAGGGGCTACACCTTC. Protein sequence: CASSPAGPVRGYTF.

The chain uses TRBV27 and TRBJ1-1, with TRBD1 as a possible D gene (5 bases). V lost 5 bases and J lost 1, with 14 bases in between. The CDR3 is 15 residues long. The germline CDR1 and CDR2 sequences are MNHEY and SMNVEV (reference sequence). CDR3 in amino acids: CASSPLGGANTEAFF. CDR3 coding DNA: TGTGCCAGCAGTCCCCTCGGAGGGGCGAACACTGAAGCTTTCTTT.

This rearrangement joins TRBV6-5 to TRBJ2-1, with 10 bases fitting TRBD1. Germline V lookup: CDR1 MNHEY, CDR2 SVGAGI. J was trimmed by 4 bases and V by 5 bases; bases with no gene match: 5. This CDR3 has 15 residues. CDR3 coding DNA: TGTGCCAGCAGTCCCCGACAGGGGGCATACAATGAGCAGTTCTTC. Amino acid sequence: CASSPRQGAYNEQFF.

This chain connects TRBV9 to TRBJ2-7, with 11 bases aligning to TRBD2. This CDR3 contains 16 residues. The V and J ends lost 0 bases and 3 bases, in that order; junction bases with no gene match: 5. In germline, CDR1 is SGDLS, CDR2 YYNGEE. The chain's CDR3 is CASSVGASGGNYEQYF. The CDR3 DNA is TGTGCCAGCAGCGTAGGGGCTAGCGGGGGGAACTACGAGCAGTACTTC.

V gene TRBV5-5 combines with J gene TRBJ2-3; D uncertain. Germline V lookup: CDR1 SGHKS, CDR2 YYEKEE (reference sequence). The V end was cut by 5 bases, the J end by 7 bases, with 8 bases between. The CDR3 loop spans 11 amino acids. In nucleotides, the CDR3 is TGTGCCAGCAGGAGTTCGAATACGCAGTATTTT. Translated: CASRSSNTQYF.

The chain uses TRBV11-2 and TRBJ1-2; 11 bases agree with TRBD1. Germline V gene data show CDR1 as SGHAT and CDR2 as FQNNGV. V trimming: 5 bases; J trimming: 3 bases; junction bases outside the gene matches: 14. This CDR3 has 18 residues. As DNA, the CDR3 is TGTGCCAGCAGCCGCCGCTCAGGACAGGGGGCCGATCACTATGGCTACACCTTC. As protein: CASSRRSGQGADHYGYTF.

V gene TRBV4-2 combines with J gene TRBJ2-3; TRBD2 matches 10 bases. The germline gives CDR1 LGHNA, CDR2 YNFKEQ. The ends lost 3 bases at V and 5 bases at J; junction bases unmatched: 8. This CDR3 spans 16 amino acids. This CDR3 reads CASSQDPSGGVDTQYF. CDR3 in DNA: TGTGCCAGCAGCCAGGACCCGAGCGGGGGGGTAGATACGCAGTATTTT.

The chain uses TRBV11-3 and TRBJ1-2, with D perhaps matching TRBD1 (5 bases). V was pared by 2 bases and J by 4 bases, with 17 bases between. Germline V lookup: CDR1 SGHNT, CDR2 YENEEA. CDR3 length equals 16 residues. The CDR3 bases are TGTGCCAGCAGCTTAAATCGGGACCGTCTAATCTATGGCTACACCTTC. This codes for CASSLNRDRLIYGYTF.

The chain joins TRBV7-9 to TRBJ1-4; TRBD1 agrees at 9 bases. Germline loops: CDR1 SEHNR, CDR2 FQNEAQ (reference sequence). The CDR3 has 14 residues. Losses at the gene ends were 5 bases for V and 5 bases for J; bases not matched to a gene: 3. The CDR3 sequence: CASSPGQGNEKLFF. Here the CDR3 DNA reads TGTGCCAGCAGCCCGGGACAGGGCAATGAAAAACTGTTTTTT.

A few counts support this clone. The chain joins TRBV5-4 to TRBJ2-1; D may be TRBD2 (5 bases). The CDR3 sequence is 15 residues long. V dropped 4 bases and J dropped 3 bases, with 14 bases sitting between them. The V gene's germline CDR1 is SGHNT and CDR2 YYREEE (reference sequence). CDR3 sequence: CASSLTRVNYNEQFF. CDR3 coding DNA: TGTGCCAGCAGCCTTACTAGAGTCAACTACAATGAGCAGTTCTTC.

The V and J genes are TRBV19 and TRBJ2-7, with D possibly called TRBD1 or TRBD2 (5 bases each). This CDR3 contains 12 residues. Looked up from germline, CDR1 is LNHDA and CDR2 is SQIVND (reference sequence). V was trimmed by 9 bases and J by 5 bases, leaving 14 bases between them. The CDR3 loop reads CASLGRGDEQYF. CDR3 nucleotides: TGTGCCAGCCTTGGTAGGGGAGACGAGCAGTACTTC. The variable domain in full, with the rest retrieved from reference TRBV19 and TRBJ2-7, is DGGITQSPKYLFRKEGQNVTLSCEQNLNHDAMYWYRQDPGQGLRLIYYSQIVNDFQKGDIAEGYSVSREKKESFPLTVTSAQKNPTAFYLCASLGRGDEQYFGPGTRLTVT.